The entry below describes one TCR beta chain. This same CDR3 is encoded by further DNA sequences in the sample. These data belong to a study of control samples from healthy donors and cancer patients. Per the germline V gene, CDR1 is SGDLS and CDR2 is YYNGEE. J lost 3 bases, V lost 2 bases, and 2 bases had no gene match. CDR3 length equals 13 residues. Sequencing used immunoSEQ multiplex PCR; TCRdb keeps in-frame clones, though not all of them. The sample has approximately 150,000 clones, about 90% seen once; the top ten hold about 3.2%. The receptor comes from a man aged 25-40 years in good health. The specimen was blood. J is TRBJ2-7 and V is TRBV9, with TRBD1 matching over 7 bases. The CDR3 DNA sequence: TGTGCCAGCAGCGTGGGACAGCACTACGAGCAGTACTTC. Its protein is CASSVGQHYEQYF.